This passage covers 32 T cell receptor beta chains from one sample sequenced in a study of OX40 agonist ivuxolimab in advanced cancers. TCRdb keeps only in-frame clones here, not all; method: immunoSEQ multiplex PCR. The sample lists about 80,000 clones, approximately 86% occurring once. Source: CD4+ or CD8+ T cells sorted from blood, taken in a trial of the OX40 agonist ivuxolimab. The receptors here all came from an adult with an advanced solid tumor such as melanoma, head and neck, liver or kidney cancer.

This sequence joins TRBV6-1 and TRBJ1-1, with no clear D. Germline-derived CDR1 and CDR2 are MNHNS and SASEGT. The CDR3 is 12 amino acids. Trimming shortened V by 9 bases and J by 1 base, and 9 bases separated the two germline ends. CDR3 bases: TGTGCCAGTGTAACGGGGAACACTGAAGCTTTCTTT. Protein sequence: CASVTGNTEAFF.

The chain combines TRBV6-5 with TRBJ2-1; tentatively, D is TRBD1 (5 bases). V was trimmed by 6 bases and J by 7 bases, leaving 10 bases between them. This CDR3 is 12 amino acids long. Germline CDR1 reads MNHEY; CDR2 reads SVGAGI. The CDR3 sequence: CASSPTANEQFF. In DNA, the CDR3 is TGTGCCAGCAGCCCGACAGCAAATGAGCAGTTCTTC.

The rearrangement uses TRBV19 and TRBJ2-2; 9 bases align to TRBD1. From germline, CDR1 is LNHDA and CDR2 SQIVND (reference sequence). This CDR3 comprises 17 residues. J was trimmed by 0 bases and V by 6 bases; bases with no gene match: 8. The CDR3 DNA reads as TGTGCCAGTAGAGCCCATCACAGGGGGCCGAACACCGGGGAGCTGTTTTTT. This encodes CASRAHHRGPNTGELFF.

This clone was picked up a small number of times. The CDR3 DNA reads as TGCGCCAGCAGCTTGGCCGTCGTGTACCAAGAGACCCAGTACTTC. This sequence encodes CASSLAVVYQETQYF. This chain links TRBV5-1 with TRBJ2-5; D is undetermined. Trimming shortened V by 0 bases and J by 0 bases, and 9 bases separated the two germline ends. The CDR3 sequence is 15 residues long. CDR1 and CDR2 from the germline V gene are SGHRS and YFSETQ.

The genes are TRBV7-2 and TRBJ2-7; TRBD2 matches 9 bases. CDR3 length: 14 amino acids. CDR1 is SGHTA, CDR2 FQGNSA, per germline. The V segment lost 6 bases and the J segment 5 bases; nucleotides outside the gene matches: 8. This CDR3 reads CASSYGLARHEQYF. The CDR3, as DNA: TGTGCCAGCAGTTATGGACTAGCGAGGCACGAGCAGTACTTC.

This clone was observed a single time. The DNA for the CDR3 is TGTGCCAGCAGCCCCCAGAGCACCGGTTGGGATACGCAGTATTTT. This encodes CASSPQSTGWDTQYF. The gene calls are TRBV7-2 and TRBJ2-3; no clear D gene. CDR3 length: 15 residues. The V end was cut by 5 bases, the J end by 6 bases, with 18 bases between. The V gene's germline CDR1 is SGHTA and CDR2 FQGNSA.

The CDR3 coding sequence is TGTGCCAGCAGTCCGGGACCTAATACGAATTCACCCCTCCACTTT. Its protein is CASSPGPNTNSPLHF. The chain uses TRBV9 and TRBJ1-6; tentative D call: TRBD1 (5 bases). The germline gives CDR1 SGDLS, CDR2 YYNGEE. The CDR3 length is 15 residues. Trimming left V 5 bases short and J 7 bases short, with 16 bases between.

The gene calls are TRBV6-6 and TRBJ2-7; D unresolved. This CDR3 comprises 14 residues. Trimming cost V 0 bases and J 0 bases, with 6 bases left between them. CDR1 and CDR2 (germline): MNHNY, SVGAGI (reference sequence). CDR3 DNA sequence: TGTGCCAGCAGTTACTCGGCCAGCTCCTACGAGCAGTACTTC. Amino acids: CASSYSASSYEQYF.

The chain combines TRBV4-3 with TRBJ2-7; 9 bases fit TRBD1. The junction had 7 bases not matched to a gene; V was cut back by 1 base and J by 3 bases. Germline CDR1 and CDR2: LGHNA and YSLEER. The length of the CDR3 is 16 residues. The CDR3 sequence is CASSQGAGQGVYEQYF. CDR3 coding DNA: TGCGCCAGCAGCCAAGGGGCGGGACAGGGAGTCTACGAGCAGTACTTC.

This chain uses TRBV7-2 with TRBJ2-1; D could derive from TRBD1 or TRBD2 (5 bases each). V lost 1 base to trimming and J lost 9 bases, with 13 bases between them. CDR1 is SGHTA, CDR2 FQGNSA, per germline. CDR3 size: 14 residues. In nucleotides, the CDR3 is TGTGCCAGCAGCTTAGTCATCCGGGACGGTGAGCAGTTCTTC. It specifies CASSLVIRDGEQFF.

CDR3 residues: CASRNNRNTEAFF. CDR3 in DNA: TGTGCCAGCAGGAACAATCGGAACACTGAAGCTTTCTTT. The chain uses TRBV6-1 and TRBJ1-1; D ambiguous. This CDR3 spans 13 amino acids. From germline, CDR1 is MNHNS and CDR2 SASEGT. The germline V and J ends were trimmed by 6 bases and 1 base, with 9 bases remaining between them.

This clone has a handful of counts. CDR3 nucleotides: TGTGCCAGCAGCTTTGGGGCCGAGGACGAGCAGTACTTC. It is translated as CASSFGAEDEQYF. This sequence joins TRBV7-9 and TRBJ2-7; a weak D match, TRBD1 (5 bases). CDR1 and CDR2 from the germline V gene are SEHNR and FQNEAQ (reference sequence). Trimming cost V 3 bases and J 5 bases, with 11 bases left between them. The CDR3 runs to 13 residues.

The rearrangement links TRBV9 to TRBJ2-1; 7 nucleotides align to TRBD2. The CDR3 is 13 amino acids. Germline lookup yields CDR1 SGDLS and CDR2 YYNGEE. V gave up 5 bases and J gave up 6 bases; unmatched junction bases: 5. CDR3 in amino acids: CASSSRGTNEQFF. DNA of the CDR3: TGTGCCAGCAGTTCGCGGGGGACCAATGAGCAGTTCTTC.

This chain links TRBV4-1 with TRBJ2-1; D is undetermined. CDR3 length: 9 amino acids. Germline loops: CDR1 MGHRA, CDR2 YSYEKL. V lost 3 bases to trimming and J lost 13 bases, with 4 bases between them. CDR3 sequence reads: CASSQGQFF. The CDR3 DNA reads TGCGCCAGCAGCCAGGGTCAGTTCTTC.

The V and J genes are TRBV6-1 and TRBJ2-3, with 8 nucleotides matching TRBD2. CDR3 length: 15 amino acids. V dropped 5 bases and J dropped 3; count of bases not matched to a gene: 7. In germline, CDR1 is MNHNS, CDR2 SASEGT. For the CDR3, the DNA is TGTGCCAGCAGTCGCAGCGGGAGTAGAACAGATACGCAGTATTTT. Its protein is CASSRSGSRTDTQYF.

V gene TRBV6-1 combines with J gene TRBJ1-5; D unresolved. There are 13 residues in the CDR3. V was shortened by 6 bases and J by 4 bases, with 10 bases between the two germline ends. Germline V CDR1 and CDR2: MNHNS, SASEGT. CDR3 protein: CASRITQNQPQHF. The CDR3 region has the DNA TGTGCCAGCAGGATTACTCAGAATCAGCCCCAGCATTTT.

This chain connects TRBV7-2 to TRBJ1-4; TRBD1 agrees at 7 bases. CDR1 and CDR2 (germline): SGHTA, FQGNSA. The CDR3 is 15 amino acids. The trim removed 1 base at V and 7 bases at J, leaving 6 bases unmatched. The CDR3 here is CASSLGPGGSEKLFF. CDR3 nucleotide sequence: TGTGCCAGCAGCTTAGGGCCAGGGGGAAGTGAAAAACTGTTTTTT.

This sequence joins TRBV5-4 and TRBJ1-2, with D possibly TRBD1 on 6 matching bases. CDR3 length equals 13 residues. Trimming shortened V by 6 bases and J by 6 bases, and 15 bases separated the two germline ends. Germline loops: CDR1 SGHNT, CDR2 YYREEE (reference sequence). CDR3 bases: TGTGCCAGCACCAATACCACAGGGCATGGCTACACCTTC. Translated: CASTNTTGHGYTF.

The chain uses TRBV10-3 and TRBJ2-7; D is possibly TRBD2 (6 bases). Germline V gene sequence: CDR1 ENHRY, CDR2 SYGVKD. The V end lost 7 bases, the J end lost 2 bases, and 12 bases lay between the germline ends. The CDR3 has 13 amino acids. As DNA, the CDR3 is TGTGCCATCAAAGGGACTGACACCTACGAGCAGTACTTC. Protein product: CAIKGTDTYEQYF.

The chain carries TRBV21-1 and TRBJ1-2; TRBD1 is taken as the D call from the table, unchecked against the DNA. TRBV21-1 is reported as a pseudogene. CDR3 length: 13 amino acids. The chain's CDR3 is CASRKQGWPGYTF. As DNA, the CDR3 is TGTGCCAGCCGAAAACAGGGGTGGCCTGGCTACACCTTC.

The V gene is TRBV21-1, the J gene TRBJ2-7. TRBV21-1 is a known pseudogene. The CDR3 is made up of 14 amino acids. The CDR3 region has the DNA TGTGCCAGCAGCAAAGTAGGGGGGTCCTACGAGCAGTACTTC. It yields the protein CASSKVGGSYEQYF.

The V and J genes are TRBV6-5 and TRBJ2-7, with D possibly TRBD1 on 5 matching bases. Trimming left V 4 bases short and J 2 bases short, with 15 bases between. This CDR3 region has 15 residues. CDR1 MNHEY and CDR2 SVGAGI come from the germline V gene. The CDR3 here is CASSFQQGSTYEQYF. In DNA, the CDR3 is TGTGCCAGCAGTTTCCAGCAGGGAAGCACCTACGAGCAGTACTTC.

The chain employs TRBV29-1 and TRBJ2-1, with D perhaps assigned TRBD1 or TRBD2 (6 bases each). Looked up from germline, CDR1 is SQVTM and CDR2 is ANQGSEA. The CDR3 runs 10 residues. The ends were cut back, 3 bases at V and 15 bases at J, with 12 bases in the middle. CDR3 coding DNA: TGCAGCGTTGAGTTGGGGGGCCGGTTCTTC. Translated: CSVELGGRFF.

This clone showed up just a few times. The gene calls are TRBV25-1 and TRBJ2-1; D possibly corresponds to TRBD1 (5 bases). CDR3 length: 15 residues. V was pared by 5 bases and J by 9 bases, with 20 bases between. Germline assignment: CDR1 MGHDK and CDR2 SYGVNS. In DNA form, the CDR3 reads TGTGCCAGCAGTCTATTACAGGCTTTGAGTGGTGAGCAGTTCTTC. It encodes CASSLLQALSGEQFF.

V is TRBV5-4 and J is TRBJ1-6; D is ambiguous. CDR1 is SGHNT, CDR2 YYREEE, per germline (reference sequence). The CDR3 covers 13 residues. Trimming removed 0 bases from V and 9 bases from J, with 7 bases in between. CDR3 amino acids: CASSLGTFSPLHF. DNA of the CDR3: TGTGCCAGCAGCTTGGGTACTTTTTCACCCCTCCACTTT.

This clone turned up a few times. The CDR3 protein is CASANSGNTDTQYF. The CDR3 region has the DNA TGCGCCAGCGCTAATAGCGGAAACACAGATACGCAGTATTTT. The chain recombines TRBV5-1 with TRBJ2-3, with a weak D call TRBD2 (6 bases). CDR1 SGHRS and CDR2 YFSETQ come from the germline V gene. The CDR3 runs 14 residues. V lost 7 bases, J lost 2 bases, and 14 bases lay in between.

The chain employs TRBV15 and TRBJ1-5; a possible D gene is TRBD1 (5 bases). With 9 bases removed from V and 1 base from J, the gap between germline ends came to 7 bases. Germline CDR1 reads LNHNV; CDR2 reads YYDKDF (reference sequence). The CDR3 extends over 12 amino acids. CDR3 in amino acids: CATQESNQPQHF. The CDR3 coding sequence is TGTGCCACACAGGAAAGCAATCAGCCCCAGCATTTT.

The rearrangement joins TRBV25-1 to TRBJ2-6; D perhaps matches TRBD1 (6 bases). CDR3 size: 18 residues. In germline, CDR1 is MGHDK, CDR2 SYGVNS. V was clipped by 1 base and J by 2 bases, with 15 bases between them. Here the CDR3 reads CASSESGTLPTGANVLTF. CDR3 DNA sequence: TGTGCCAGCAGTGAATCCGGGACACTCCCTACTGGGGCCAACGTCCTGACTTTC.

In DNA, the CDR3 is TGTGCCAGCAGCCCAACCCAGACAGTTTCCTACGAGCAGTACTTC. This translates into CASSPTQTVSYEQYF. This chain uses TRBV11-2 with TRBJ2-7; D is possibly TRBD1 (5 bases). The CDR3 covers 15 residues. CDR1 and CDR2 (germline): SGHAT, FQNNGV. With 5 bases removed from V and 1 base from J, the gap between germline ends came to 15 bases.

The gene calls are TRBV19 and TRBJ2-1; D possibly uses TRBD1 or TRBD2 (6 bases each). CDR1 LNHDA and CDR2 SQIVND come from the germline V gene (reference sequence). The CDR3 covers 14 residues. Between the trimmed V and J ends, which lost 9 bases and 3 bases, there was a span of 15 bases. Written as DNA, the CDR3 is TGTGCCAGCCTTGGAGGGACAAACTACAATGAGCAGTTCTTC. Residues: CASLGGTNYNEQFF.

J is TRBJ2-7 and V is TRBV19; a weak D match, TRBD1 (6 bases). The CDR3 spans 14 residues. Deletions cut 3 bases from V and 0 bases from J, with 9 bases between. Germline V gene lookup returns CDR1 LNHDA and CDR2 SQIVND (reference sequence). CDR3 amino acids: CASSIRDTSYEQYF. CDR3 nucleotides: TGTGCCAGTAGTATCCGGGACACCTCCTACGAGCAGTACTTC. Full variable domain (rest looked up from reference TRBV19 and TRBJ2-7): DGGITQSPKYLFRKEGQNVTLSCEQNLNHDAMYWYRQDPGQGLRLIYYSQIVNDFQKGDIAEGYSVSREKKESFPLTVTSAQKNPTAFYLCASSIRDTSYEQYFGPGTRLTVT.

The chain couples TRBV6-5 to TRBJ2-7; TRBD1 matches at 8 bases. The CDR3 spans 15 residues. Germline V gives CDR1 MNHEY, CDR2 SVGAGI. Germline trimming cut 3 bases from V and 2 bases from J; bases unmatched to any gene: 6. The DNA for the CDR3 is TGTGCCAGCAGTTATTCCGACAGGGGAACCTACGAGCAGTACTTC. Residues: CASSYSDRGTYEQYF.